The next 14 T cell receptor beta chains were all read from a single sample in a study of blood T cells in healthy people across ages. It was with a sample-barcoded 5' primer and a J-beta primer mix that a second PCR of about 6 to 12 cycles was run. TCRdb analysed the 5' RACE reads with MiXCR anew, one entry per CDR3 protein. Here the sample spans 800,000 to 950,000 distinct CDR3 sequences, 25% to 35% being singletons. This sample also belongs to another study, concerning T cells of mothers and their children.

The sequencing input was blood. The receptors originated from a middle-aged woman in good health.

The table lists this clonotype with a few counts. The V call is TRBV27, the J call TRBJ1-4, with 7 bases identical to TRBD1. Germline CDR1 is MNHEY and CDR2 is SMNVEV (reference sequence). The CDR3 extends over 15 amino acids. With V trimmed by 3 bases and J by 3 bases, 4 bases remained unmatched. CDR3 in amino acids: CASSFGGQPNEKLFF. The CDR3 DNA follows: TGTGCCAGCAGTTTTGGGGGACAGCCTAATGAAAAACTGTTTTTT.

The rearrangement links TRBV7-3 to TRBJ2-3, with 7 bases aligning to TRBD1. Germline CDR1 reads SGHTA; CDR2 reads FQGTGA. The V and J ends lost 1 base and 0 bases, in that order; junction bases with no gene match: 7. CDR3 length: 17 amino acids. CDR3 sequence (DNA): TGTGCCAGCAGCTTAAGGGCCGGGACAGTAAGCACAGATACGCAGTATTTT. It is translated as CASSLRAGTVSTDTQYF. Full variable domain (remainder filled in from reference TRBV7-3 and TRBJ2-3): GAGVSQTPSNKVTEKGKYVELRCDPISGHTALYWYRQSLGQGPEFLIYFQGTGAADDSGLPNDRFFAVRPEGSVSTLKIQRTERGDSAVYLCASSLRAGTVSTDTQYFGPGTRLTVL.

The V and J genes are TRBV7-2 and TRBJ2-3, with TRBD1 matching 9 bases. Germline values: CDR1 SGHTA, CDR2 FQGNSA. Trimming removed 6 bases from V and 11 bases from J; junction bases left unmatched: 15. This CDR3 comprises 15 residues. The CDR3 sequence is CASRGDRGQGQKQYF. The CDR3 nucleotides read TGTGCCAGCAGGGGGGATCGTGGACAGGGGCAAAAGCAGTATTTT.

This clonotype appeared many times. The junction differs from germline at one of its ends, possibly a read error. V usage is TRBV7-7 and J usage is TRBJ2-5; D is possibly TRBD1 (5 bases). The CDR3 length is 13 residues. Germline V gene sequence: CDR1 SSHAT, CDR2 FNYEAQ (reference sequence). CDR3 sequence reads: CASSFDRQETQYF. CDR3 DNA sequence: TGTGCTAGCAGCTTTGACAGACAAGAGACCCAGTACTTC.

A few counts support this clonotype. The rearrangement joins TRBV4-1 to TRBJ2-5, with 8 nucleotides matching TRBD2. Germline CDR1 reads MGHRA; CDR2 reads YSYEKL. CDR3 length: 15 residues. V dropped 4 bases and J dropped 4; count of bases not matched to a gene: 8. The CDR3 DNA sequence: TGCGCCAGCAGCCCGCGAGCGGGGGTCTCAGAGACCCAGTACTTC. It is translated as CASSPRAGVSETQYF.

In this sample, this clonotype turned up a few times. This chain connects TRBV20-1 to TRBJ1-1; D may be TRBD1 (5 bases). The germline gives CDR1 DFQATT, CDR2 SNEGSKA (reference sequence). The CDR3 is made up of 13 amino acids. V lost 3 bases, J lost 1 base, and 9 bases lay in between. The CDR3 nucleotides are TGCAGTGCTAGTCAGGGCCAGAACACTGAAGCTTTCTTT. Its translation is CSASQGQNTEAFF.

This clonotype appeared a few times. Relative to the germline gene, one junction end is altered; a read error may explain this. The chain couples TRBV10-3 to TRBJ2-5, with D maybe TRBD1 (6 bases). The CDR3 contains 19 residues. Germline assignment: CDR1 ENHRY and CDR2 SYGVKD. CDR3: CVISESGSGYREDGETQYF. CDR3 in DNA: TGTGTCATCAGTGAGTCCGGTAGTGGGTACAGGGAAGATGGAGAGACCCAGTACTTC.

This clonotype was observed at least ten times. The chain joins TRBV20-1 to TRBJ2-7; D is ambiguous. Trimming pared 0 bases from V and 5 bases from J, leaving 17 bases between. The germline CDR1 and CDR2 sequences are DFQATT and SNEGSKA (reference sequence). This CDR3 spans 15 amino acids. The CDR3 DNA reads TGCAGTGCTAGAGATCACCTCCGCCCGGGCGACGAGCAGTACTTC. Translated: CSARDHLRPGDEQYF.

This chain links TRBV29-1 with TRBJ2-3; 7 bases agree with TRBD2. J was trimmed by 2 bases and V by 4 bases; bases with no gene match: 12. CDR1 SQVTM and CDR2 ANQGSEA come from the germline V gene. The CDR3 is 16 residues long. CDR3 coding DNA: TGCAGCGTTGGGCGGACTAGGCACGGAACCACAGATACGCAGTATTTT. Its translation is CSVGRTRHGTTDTQYF.

There are a few counts of this clonotype. The chain has TRBV20-1 and TRBJ2-7; 11 nucleotides align to TRBD2. V lost 7 bases and J lost 3; bases outside the gene matches: 5. CDR1 and CDR2 from the germline V gene are DFQATT and SNEGSKA (reference sequence). This CDR3 contains 13 residues. CDR3 sequence (DNA): TGCAGTGTTGGACTAGCGGGCCGCTACGAGCAGTACTTC. Protein sequence: CSVGLAGRYEQYF.

This clonotype is a singleton in its sample. The chain uses TRBV7-2 and TRBJ1-5, with a possible D match to TRBD1 (5 bases). The germline V and J ends were trimmed by 1 base and 4 bases, with 17 bases remaining between them. Looked up from germline, CDR1 is SGHTA and CDR2 is FQGNSA. The CDR3 is 17 residues long. The CDR3 protein is CASSLVGGASNNQPQHF. CDR3 DNA sequence: TGTGCCAGCAGCTTAGTGGGGGGAGCCAGCAATAATCAGCCCCAGCATTTT. Filled out from reference TRBV7-2 and TRBJ1-5, the complete variable domain reads GAGVSQSPSNKVTEKGKDVELRCDPISGHTALYWYRQSLGQGLEFLIYFQGNSAPDKSGLPSDRFSAERTGGSVSTLTIQRTQQEDSAVYLCASSLVGGASNNQPQHFGDGTRLSIL.

This clonotype showed up many times. V and J are TRBV20-1 and TRBJ1-2; TRBD1 matches 10 bases. V lost 3 bases and J lost 5; bases outside the gene matches: 9. The CDR3 totals 15 residues. CDR1 is DFQATT, CDR2 SNEGSKA, per germline (reference sequence). Written as DNA, the CDR3 is TGCAGTGCTAGCCACCGGGACAGGGGTGGATATGGCTACACCTTC. Its translation is CSASHRDRGGYGYTF.

The chain links TRBV19 to TRBJ1-5; TRBD1 might be the D (5 bases). The CDR3 length is 15 residues. Trimming took off 6 bases at V and 1 base at J, with 13 bases between the two ends. In germline, CDR1 is LNHDA, CDR2 SQIVND (reference sequence). CDR3 in amino acids: CASRDDRRSNQPQHF. Written as DNA, the CDR3 is TGTGCCAGTAGGGACGACAGAAGAAGCAATCAGCCCCAGCATTTT.

Notes on this clonotype: This sequence may be a read error, since a much larger clone differs from it by one base. The CDR3 loop is CAISRGEAEAEQYF. Written as DNA, the CDR3 is TGTGCCATCAGCAGAGGGGAGGCTGAGGCCGAGCAGTACTTC. The chain employs TRBV10-3 and TRBJ2-7; D is possibly TRBD2 (6 bases). Germline CDR1 and CDR2: ENHRY and SYGVKD. With 6 bases removed from V and 6 bases from J, the gap between germline ends came to 18 bases. The CDR3 length is 14 residues.